The 20 T cell receptor beta chains presented below share a single source sample, sequenced in a study of cytomegalovirus exposure and HLA in healthy donors. With 60 Vbeta and 13 Jbeta primers, the PCR was carried out. TCRdb's copy holds only in-frame clones and misses some; the assay was immunoSEQ multiplex PCR. Of about 130,000 clones listed, 70% to 90% were seen once; the top ten hold about 1.8%. The specimen was PBMCs. The receptors derive from a boy between 10 and 17 years old in good health and CMV-seronegative.

This chain uses TRBV4-2 with TRBJ2-2; D is uncertain. V was trimmed by 0 bases and J by 0 bases, leaving 14 bases between them. This CDR3 spans 18 amino acids. CDR1 is LGHNA and CDR2 is YNFKEQ in the germline V gene. Written as DNA, the CDR3 is TGTGCCAGCAGCCAAGACGTCCTGGCAGGTTCGAACACCGGGGAGCTGTTTTTT. Amino acids: CASSQDVLAGSNTGELFF.

The V and J genes are TRBV29-1 and TRBJ2-5; 8 nucleotides align to TRBD2. The V and J ends lost 3 bases and 7 bases, in that order; junction bases with no gene match: 7. Germline V gene sequence: CDR1 SQVTM, CDR2 ANQGSEA. The CDR3 is made up of 13 amino acids. The CDR3 here is CSVDVREGLTQYF. The CDR3 DNA follows: TGCAGCGTTGACGTCCGGGAGGGTCTGACCCAGTACTTC.

This clone has just a few counts. The V and J genes are TRBV19 and TRBJ1-3; D remains ambiguous. The germline CDR1 and CDR2 sequences are LNHDA and SQIVND (reference sequence). This CDR3 is 15 amino acids long. V was cut by 1 base and J by 0 bases, with 7 bases left in between. The CDR3 region is CASSIGTASGNTIYF. The CDR3 coding sequence is TGTGCCAGTAGTATAGGAACAGCCTCTGGAAACACCATATATTTT. Variable domain in full (rest from reference TRBV19 and TRBJ1-3): DGGITQSPKYLFRKEGQNVTLSCEQNLNHDAMYWYRQDPGQGLRLIYYSQIVNDFQKGDIAEGYSVSREKKESFPLTVTSAQKNPTAFYLCASSIGTASGNTIYFGEGSWLTVV.

The V gene is TRBV13, the J gene TRBJ2-1; 7 nucleotides match TRBD1. CDR3 length equals 16 residues. The V gene's germline CDR1 is PRHDT and CDR2 FYEKMQ (reference sequence). Trimming at V came to 4 bases and at J to 6 bases, leaving 12 bases not matched to a gene. CDR3 loop: CASSSLFRQGSNEQFF. The CDR3 coding sequence is TGTGCCAGCAGCTCACTTTTCCGACAGGGCTCCAATGAGCAGTTCTTC.

This clone was seen a single time. V is TRBV5-1 and J is TRBJ2-5; weak D call: TRBD1 (6 bases). The CDR3 is made up of 14 amino acids. V lost 4 bases and J 2 bases, leaving 12 bases between the germline ends. Germline-derived CDR1 and CDR2 are SGHRS and YFSETQ. CDR3 loop: CASSQGTEQETQYF. The CDR3 region has the DNA TGCGCCAGCAGCCAGGGGACGGAACAAGAGACCCAGTACTTC.

This sequence joins TRBV11-2 and TRBJ2-2, with D tentatively TRBD2 (6 bases). CDR1 is SGHAT and CDR2 is FQNNGV in the germline V gene. This CDR3 contains 16 residues. Trimming removed 1 base from V and 1 base from J, with 10 bases in between. CDR3 sequence (DNA): TGTGCCAGCAGCTTAGCGGGCGGGGTGAACACCGGGGAGCTGTTTTTT. This encodes CASSLAGGVNTGELFF.

The rearrangement joins TRBV7-2 to TRBJ2-3; a weak D match, TRBD2 (7 bases). The CDR3 covers 19 residues. Looked up from germline, CDR1 is SGHTA and CDR2 is FQGNSA. V was clipped by 1 base and J by 0 bases, with 20 bases between them. The CDR3 DNA sequence: TGTGCCAGCAGCTTAGTGAGGGGGACGGGCGGGGGTAGCACAGATACGCAGTATTTT. Translation: CASSLVRGTGGGSTDTQYF.

This clone was found once. The rearrangement joins TRBV19 to TRBJ1-2; 11 bases align to TRBD1. Germline assignment: CDR1 LNHDA and CDR2 SQIVND (reference sequence). V dropped 6 bases and J dropped 7; count of bases not matched to a gene: 13. The CDR3 extends over 16 amino acids. The CDR3 region is CASSPSIGQGASGYTF. CDR3 in DNA: TGTGCCAGTAGCCCATCCATTGGACAGGGGGCGTCTGGCTACACCTTC.

The chain combines TRBV4-1 with TRBJ1-2; TRBD1 agrees at 8 bases. V shed 2 bases, J shed 6 bases, and the junction held 5 bases outside the gene matches. The CDR3 covers 14 residues. Germline V CDR1 and CDR2: MGHRA, YSYEKL. The CDR3: CASSQPDRADGYTF. CDR3 DNA: TGCGCCAGCAGCCAACCGGACAGGGCCGATGGCTACACCTTC.

The chain couples TRBV2 to TRBJ1-5; TRBD1 might be the D (6 bases). Looked up from germline, CDR1 is SNHLY and CDR2 is FYNNEI. The V end was cut by 5 bases, the J end by 4 bases, with 15 bases between. The CDR3 is made up of 15 amino acids. DNA for the CDR3: TGTGCCAGCAGTCGATTGGGGGGGCTTAATCAGCCCCAGCATTTT. Protein: CASSRLGGLNQPQHF.

This chain links TRBV7-3 with TRBJ2-7; maybe TRBD2 (6 bases). From germline, CDR1 is SGHTA and CDR2 FQGTGA. With 1 base removed from V and 2 bases from J, the gap between germline ends came to 9 bases. There are 14 residues in the CDR3. CDR3 coding DNA: TGTGCCAGCAGCTTAAGTCCGGGAGCCTACGAGCAGTACTTC. Translating gives CASSLSPGAYEQYF.

V gene TRBV7-9 combines with J gene TRBJ2-1, with 9 bases aligning to TRBD1. There are 16 residues in the CDR3. CDR1 is SEHNR, CDR2 FQNEAQ, per germline (reference sequence). Unmatched junction bases numbered 8, after V lost 5 bases and J lost 3 bases. CDR3 loop: CASSPRDREYYNEQFF. CDR3 DNA sequence: TGTGCCAGCAGCCCTAGGGACAGGGAGTACTACAATGAGCAGTTCTTC. The variable domain in full, completed from reference TRBV7-9 and TRBJ2-1, reads DTGVSQNPRHKITKRGQNVTFRCDPISEHNRLYWYRQTLGQGPEFLTYFQNEAQLEKSRLLSDRFSAERPKGSFSTLEIQRTEQGDSAMYLCASSPRDREYYNEQFFGPGTRLTVL.

The genes are TRBV7-9 and TRBJ2-7; 9 bases align to TRBD1. J was trimmed by 1 base and V by 5 bases; bases with no gene match: 6. From germline, CDR1 is SEHNR and CDR2 FQNEAQ (reference sequence). CDR3 length: 15 residues. As DNA, the CDR3 is TGTGCCAGCAGCCAACAGGGGGCGAAATCCTACGAGCAGTACTTC. Protein: CASSQQGAKSYEQYF.

This clone was seen only once. This chain uses TRBV18 with TRBJ2-7, with TRBD1 as a possible D gene (6 bases). The CDR3 is 15 amino acids. Trimming removed 6 bases at V and 3 bases at J, with 18 bases between. The germline V gene encodes CDR1 KGHSH and CDR2 LQKENI. The CDR3: CASSRESTGVYEQYF. The CDR3 region has the DNA TGTGCCAGCTCGCGTGAGTCGACAGGAGTCTACGAGCAGTACTTC.

The genes are TRBV6-5 and TRBJ2-7; a possible D gene is TRBD1 (6 bases). V was pared by 6 bases and J by 3 bases, with 12 bases between. This CDR3 spans 13 amino acids. Germline CDR1 reads MNHEY; CDR2 reads SVGAGI. The CDR3 DNA sequence: TGTGCCAGCAGCCCGGGACATGGCTACGAGCAGTACTTC. This translates into CASSPGHGYEQYF.

The CDR3 region is CASDSGSFQDTQYF. CDR3 bases: TGTGCCAGCGACTCGGGGAGTTTTCAAGATACGCAGTATTTT. The J gene is TRBJ2-3, the V gene TRBV7-8; D is perhaps TRBD2 (5 bases). Deletions cut 8 bases from V and 5 bases from J, with 17 bases between. CDR3 length: 14 amino acids. In germline, CDR1 is SGHVS, CDR2 FQNEAQ.

Comment on this clone: One end of the junction varies from germline; a read error may be responsible. The genes are TRBV6-1 and TRBJ1-4, with D hard to call. The CDR3 loop spans 15 amino acids. Germline V lookup: CDR1 MNHNS, CDR2 SASEGT. The CDR3 nucleotides read TGTGCCAGCAATGAAGAGCCTGCAACTAATGAAAAACTGTTTTTT. Residues: CASNEEPATNEKLFF.

This clone turned up a few times. J is TRBJ2-1 and V is TRBV19; tentative D call: TRBD2 (6 bases). The ends were cut back, 10 bases at V and 3 bases at J, with 19 bases in the middle. The germline gives CDR1 LNHDA, CDR2 SQIVND (reference sequence). The CDR3 runs 15 residues. The CDR3 loop is CANSDGEAFYNEQFF. In nucleotides, the CDR3 is TGTGCCAACAGCGACGGGGAGGCCTTCTACAATGAGCAGTTCTTC.

The rearrangement joins TRBV19 to TRBJ2-6, with TRBD1 matching over 10 bases. CDR3 length: 18 residues. CDR1 and CDR2 (germline): LNHDA, SQIVND (reference sequence). V trimming: 5 bases; J trimming: 3 bases; junction bases outside the gene matches: 10. CDR3 sequence: CASSSLTGGTSGANVLTF. CDR3 DNA: TGTGCCAGTAGTTCCCTGACAGGGGGCACGAGTGGGGCCAACGTCCTGACTTTC.

V gene TRBV5-4 combines with J gene TRBJ2-2; the match to TRBD2 covers 8 bases. Germline V CDR1 and CDR2: SGHNT, YYREEE (reference sequence). V lost 7 bases to trimming and J lost 4 bases; unmatched junction nucleotides: 15. This CDR3 spans 17 amino acids. The CDR3 spells CASEQINLAGPTGELFF. The CDR3 nucleotides are TGTGCCAGCGAGCAAATCAATCTAGCGGGCCCCACCGGGGAGCTGTTTTTT.